This record covers a single TCR beta chain. No antigen is known for it. The source of the sample is a study of radiotherapy plus CTLA-4 blockade in lung cancer. The wider study: 18% of patients responded objectively, and 25% to 40% achieved disease control. Overall study results and limits: Reported findings show early blood T cell clone dynamics, with interferon-beta, best predicted response.

Between the trimmed V and J ends, which lost 3 bases and 3 bases, there was a span of 12 bases. The V gene's germline CDR1 is MNHNS and CDR2 SASEGT. The CDR3 has 15 residues. Only in-frame clones appear in the TCRdb table, and some are missing; sequencing was by immunoSEQ multiplex PCR. The sample shows about 73,000 clones, around 87% of them seen only once. Those with chemo-refractory metastatic non-small-cell lung cancer were treated with focal radiation combined with CTLA-4 blockade using ipilimumab. This material consisted of peripheral blood, taken from a patient treated with radiotherapy plus ipilimumab. The TCR was taken from a human donor with non-small cell lung cancer that progressed on radiotherapy plus ipilimumab. The chain carries TRBV6-1 and TRBJ1-3; the D gene is possibly TRBD1 (6 bases). The CDR3 DNA reads as TGTGCCAGCAGTGATAGTCAGGGGTATGGAAACACCATATATTTT. This codes for CASSDSQGYGNTIYF.